This T cell receptor beta chain was sequenced for a study of blood T cell repertoires in COVID-19. Authors' processing steps: Reference gene primer amplification gave nucleated cell count estimates. The data were produced by immunoSEQ multiplex PCR, yet TCRdb's version contains in-frame clones alone and is incomplete. V and J calls and clone size are as listed in that table; D and trimming were resolved from the DNA. This sample carries about 74,000 clones, approximately 80% of them seen once, and the ten largest clones take around 13%. The sequence came from a human donor in a cohort sampled during active COVID-19. The sample consisted of peripheral blood.

The CDR3 DNA reads TGTGCCAGCCTTCCCAGGGCAGGGGAAGGGGATACGCAGTATTTT. This codes for CASLPRAGEGDTQYF. The V gene is TRBV18, the J gene TRBJ2-3; perhaps TRBD1 as D (6 bases). Germline CDR1 reads KGHSH; CDR2 reads LQKENI. The length of the CDR3 is 15 residues. Trimming pared 8 bases from V and 6 bases from J, leaving 21 bases between.